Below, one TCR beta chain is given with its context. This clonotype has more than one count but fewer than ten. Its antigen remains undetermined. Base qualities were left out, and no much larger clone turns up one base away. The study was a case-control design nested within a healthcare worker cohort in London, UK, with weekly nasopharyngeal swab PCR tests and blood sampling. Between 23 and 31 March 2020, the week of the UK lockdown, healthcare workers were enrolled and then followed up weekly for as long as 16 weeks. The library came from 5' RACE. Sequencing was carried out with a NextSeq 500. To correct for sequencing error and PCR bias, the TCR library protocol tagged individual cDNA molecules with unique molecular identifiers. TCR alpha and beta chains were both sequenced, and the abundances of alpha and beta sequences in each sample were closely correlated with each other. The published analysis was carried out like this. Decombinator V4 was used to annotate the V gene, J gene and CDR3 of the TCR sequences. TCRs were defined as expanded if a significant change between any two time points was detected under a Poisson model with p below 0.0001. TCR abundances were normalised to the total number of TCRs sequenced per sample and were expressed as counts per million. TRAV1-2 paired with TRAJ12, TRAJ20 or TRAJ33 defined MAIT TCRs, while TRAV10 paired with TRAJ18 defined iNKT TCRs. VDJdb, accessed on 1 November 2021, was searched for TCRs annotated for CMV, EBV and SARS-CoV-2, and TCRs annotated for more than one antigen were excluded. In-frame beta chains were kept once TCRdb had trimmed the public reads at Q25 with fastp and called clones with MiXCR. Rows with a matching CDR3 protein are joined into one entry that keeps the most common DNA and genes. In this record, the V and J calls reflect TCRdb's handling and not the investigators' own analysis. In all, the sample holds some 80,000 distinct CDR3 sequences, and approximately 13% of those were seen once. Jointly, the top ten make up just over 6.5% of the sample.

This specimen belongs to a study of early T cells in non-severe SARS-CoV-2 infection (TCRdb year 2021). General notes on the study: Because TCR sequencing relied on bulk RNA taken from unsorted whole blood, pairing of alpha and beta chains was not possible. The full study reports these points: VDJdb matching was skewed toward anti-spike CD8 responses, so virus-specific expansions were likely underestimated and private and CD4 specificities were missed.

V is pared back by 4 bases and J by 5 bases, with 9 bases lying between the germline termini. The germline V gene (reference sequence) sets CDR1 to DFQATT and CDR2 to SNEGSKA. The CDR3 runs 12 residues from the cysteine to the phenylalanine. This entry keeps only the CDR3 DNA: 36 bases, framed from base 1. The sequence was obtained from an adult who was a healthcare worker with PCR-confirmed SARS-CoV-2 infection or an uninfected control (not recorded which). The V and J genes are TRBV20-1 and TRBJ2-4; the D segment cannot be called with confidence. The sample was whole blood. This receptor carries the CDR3 CSATPVQNIQYF. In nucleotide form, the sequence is TGCAGTGCTACTCCGGTTCAAAACATTCAGTACTTC.